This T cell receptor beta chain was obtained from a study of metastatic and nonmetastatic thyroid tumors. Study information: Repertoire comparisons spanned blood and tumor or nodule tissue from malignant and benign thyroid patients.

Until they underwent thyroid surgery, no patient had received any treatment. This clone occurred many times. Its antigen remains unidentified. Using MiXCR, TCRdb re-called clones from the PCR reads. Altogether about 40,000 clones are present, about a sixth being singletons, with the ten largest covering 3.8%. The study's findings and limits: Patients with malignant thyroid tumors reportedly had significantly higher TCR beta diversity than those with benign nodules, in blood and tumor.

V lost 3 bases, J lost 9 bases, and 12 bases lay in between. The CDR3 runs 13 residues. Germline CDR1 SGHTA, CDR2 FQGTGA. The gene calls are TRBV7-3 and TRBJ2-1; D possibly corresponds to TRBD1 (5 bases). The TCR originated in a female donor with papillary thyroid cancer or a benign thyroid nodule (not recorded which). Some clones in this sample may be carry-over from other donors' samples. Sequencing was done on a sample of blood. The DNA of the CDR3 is TGTGCCAGCAGCTTGGCACAGGTGGGTGAGCAGTTCTTC. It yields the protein CASSLAQVGEQFF.